This TCR beta chain is from a study of blood T cell repertoires in COVID-19 (dated by TCRdb to 2020 to 2021). For the wider study: The collaborator samples originated in the United States, Italy and Spain and spanned the acute and convalescent phases of COVID-19. Where available, HLA class I and class II types were obtained from metadata supplied by the sample provider rather than from assay-based typing. The repertoires were made available in a free public database intended to serve as a resource for research on the immune response to SARS-CoV-2. Nearly every sample came with metadata listing a de-identified subject ID, COVID-19 status, age in years and sex. The dataset comprised deeply sampled blood TCRbeta repertoires from subjects exposed to, actively infected with, or recovered from COVID-19. The prospective study material was composed of cDNA or gDNA derived from T cells, B-cell-depleted T cells, or PBMCs. Samples were obtained from the ongoing ImmuneRACE study (first 160 participants) and from approximately 1,200 subjects provided by 6 global collaborators.

The immunoSEQ Assay, a bias-controlled multiplex PCR, was used to amplify TCRbeta CDR3 regions from genomic DNA. The paper's processing steps were these. Within the assay, amplification of reference gene primers was used to estimate how many nucleated cells each sample contained. Sequence reads were collapsed and filtered to measure the absolute abundance of every unique TCRbeta CDR3 rearrangement. Productive Simpson clonality was computed per sample as the square root of Simpson's diversity index over productive rearrangements. TCRdb stores this immuneACCESS table with in-frame sequences only. Part of the clones is absent; in the studies checked, under half of the shortfall reflects unresolved V genes, and no reason is known for the rest. D and trimming come from the DNA, and the V and J calls and clone size come from that table. In all, the sample holds 250,000 or so clones, and 84% of those were seen once. The ten largest clones represent roughly 3.1% of the sample.

Points on this clone: Its binding antigen is unknown. It has no much larger one-base neighbor in the sample; base qualities were not kept.

In the prospective study, participants were roughly 18 to 100 years old, resided in 24 geographic areas of the United States, and were enrolled through a virtual design. In the prospective study, cohorts were assigned on the basis of participant-reported clinical history obtained from a screening survey and a study questionnaire. Recovered participants in ImmuneRACE Cohort 3 were defined as having two consecutive negative NP/OP PCR tests, clearance from a healthcare professional, or resolution of symptoms. In the prospective study, whole blood, serum and a nasopharyngeal or oropharyngeal swab were collected from each participant by mobile phlebotomists. Participants in the prospective study had the option to provide additional blood draws and questionnaires over a roughly 2-month period. Before DNA extraction, prospective study blood samples were shipped either frozen or at room temperature. The CDR3 runs 14 amino acids, cysteine and phenylalanine included. Only the CDR3 DNA is retained, 42 bases long and in frame from the first base. As encoded in the germline V gene, CDR1 is SNHLY while CDR2 is FYNNEI. V has 5 bases trimmed and J has 4 bases trimmed; junction bases matching no gene number 3.

General conclusions and limits of the study: Clinical and demographic metadata were provided uncurated, with the amount varying by source and participant.

This clonotype originated in a man aged 50 to 60 who had recovered from COVID-19. The V and J segments used are TRBV2 and TRBJ1-2; the junction holds 11 bases that match TRBD1. The source material was PBMCs or T cells enriched from blood (not recorded which). Here the CDR3 is given as CASSPGTGGYGYTF. The DNA sequence is given as TGTGCCAGCAGTCCCGGGACAGGGGGCTATGGCTACACCTTC.